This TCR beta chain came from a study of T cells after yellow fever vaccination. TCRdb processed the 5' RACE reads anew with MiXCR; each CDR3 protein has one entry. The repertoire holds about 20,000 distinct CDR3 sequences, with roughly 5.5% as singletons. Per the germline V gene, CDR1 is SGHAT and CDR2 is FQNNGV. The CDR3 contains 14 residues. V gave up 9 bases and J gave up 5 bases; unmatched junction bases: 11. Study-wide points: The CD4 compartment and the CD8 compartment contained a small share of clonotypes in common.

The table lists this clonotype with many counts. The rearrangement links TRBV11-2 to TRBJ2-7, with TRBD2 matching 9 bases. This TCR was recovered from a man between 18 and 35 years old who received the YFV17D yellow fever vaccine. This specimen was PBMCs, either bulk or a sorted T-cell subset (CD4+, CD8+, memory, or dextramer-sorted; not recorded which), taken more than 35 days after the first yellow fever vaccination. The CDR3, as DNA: TGTGCCAGGAGGTCCGGGACTAGCCGCCACGAGCAGTACTTC. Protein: CARRSGTSRHEQYF.